Listed below are T cell receptor beta chains from one sample, sequenced in a study of graft-versus-host responses after intestinal transplantation. Measured with immunoSEQ multiplex PCR; TCRdb has only the in-frame clones, and not every one. The repertoire includes about 71,000 clones, around 90% of them detected once, and 1.3% sits in the top ten. The antigens of these receptors remain unknown. Sequenced material: unstimulated CD8+ T cells sorted from spleen or lymph node cells, taken before intestinal transplant. Receptors originate from a human donor who received an intestinal transplant. CDR3s include the opening cysteine and the closing phenylalanine or tryptophan. D genes are given only for firm matches. Expanded clones get a size class; other rows say once, few or many, or leave the size out.

D gene	clone size	V gene	CDR3 length	J gene	CDR3 protein	CDR3 DNA
NA	NA	TRBV11-2	14	TRBJ2-3	CASSPPWRPDTQYF	TGTGCCAGCAGCCCCCCATGGAGGCCAGATACGCAGTATTTT
TRBD2	NA	TRBV7-6	18	TRBJ2-1	CASSLALAGAPSYNEQFF	TGTGCCAGCAGCTTAGCTCTAGCGGGGGCCCCCTCCTACAATGAGCAGTTCTTC
TRBD2	NA	TRBV6-1	16	TRBJ2-1	CASSDLAGGRYNEQFF	TGTGCCAGCAGTGACCTAGCGGGGGGGCGGTACAATGAGCAGTTCTTC
NA	NA	TRBV10-3	17	TRBJ2-1	CAISESSGGDSYNEQFF	TGTGCCATCAGTGAGTCGAGTGGGGGCGATTCCTACAATGAGCAGTTCTTC
TRBD1	NA	TRBV9	12	TRBJ1-3	CASSGGTGAPIF	TGTGCCAGCAGCGGTGGGACAGGGGCCCCTATTTTT
TRBD1	NA	TRBV2	15	TRBJ2-4	CASSDSGGGAGGQYF	TGTGCCAGCAGTGACTCAGGGGGCGGGGCCGGAGGTCAGTACTTC
TRBD1	NA	TRBV4-2	15	TRBJ2-7	CASSQGAGAGGEQYF	TGTGCCAGCAGCCAAGGGGCCGGGGCAGGGGGTGAGCAGTACTTC
NA	NA	TRBV5-1	16	TRBJ2-2	CASNSDPDSPTGELFF	TGCGCCAGCAACTCGGACCCGGACAGCCCCACCGGGGAGCTGTTTTTT
NA	NA	TRBV6-6	13	TRBJ1-2	CATPGYEDYGYTF	TGTGCCACGCCCGGCTATGAGGACTATGGCTACACCTTC
TRBD1	NA	TRBV11-2	16	TRBJ1-1	CASSPREGGLNTEAFF	TGTGCCAGCAGCCCCCGGGAAGGGGGCCTGAACACTGAAGCTTTCTTT
NA	NA	TRBV5-1	16	TRBJ1-1	CASSLGQGKGGTEAFF	TGCGCCAGCAGCTTGGGGCAGGGGAAGGGTGGCACTGAAGCTTTCTTT
NA	few	TRBV6-1	15	TRBJ1-4	CASNDLGHTNEKLFF	TGTGCCAGCAACGATCTGGGACACACTAATGAAAAACTGTTTTTT
NA	NA	TRBV16	15	TRBJ1-1	CASSSSGGSGTEAFF	TGTGCCAGCAGCTCATCGGGGGGATCAGGCACTGAAGCTTTCTTT
TRBD1	NA	TRBV27	14	TRBJ2-7	CASSYQGEFSEQYF	TGTGCCAGCAGTTACCAGGGGGAGTTCTCCGAGCAGTACTTC
NA	once	TRBV9	15	TRBJ2-7	CASSPRDTPSYEQYF	TGTGCCAGCAGCCCCCGGGACACCCCATCCTACGAGCAGTACTTC
NA	few	TRBV29-1	15	TRBJ2-1	CSAEQGLSSYNEQFF	TGCAGCGCCGAACAGGGCCTCAGCTCCTACAATGAGCAGTTCTTC
NA	NA	TRBV9	13	TRBJ1-1	CASSVGGEAEAFF	TGTGCCAGCAGCGTTGGGGGGGAGGCTGAAGCTTTCTTT
TRBD1	NA	TRBV5-4	13	TRBJ1-5	CASSPDRGEPQHF	TGTGCCAGCAGCCCTGACAGGGGCGAGCCCCAGCATTTT
NA	NA	TRBV5-6	14	TRBJ2-7	CASSYPDSGYEQYF	TGTGCCAGCAGCTATCCGGACTCTGGCTACGAGCAGTACTTC
NA	few	TRBV20-1	10	TRBJ2-1	CSADTGRQFF	TGCAGTGCCGATACAGGGAGGCAGTTCTTC
TRBD1	NA	TRBV6-6	15	TRBJ1-2	CASSYGGDRLYGYTF	TGTGCCAGCAGTTACGGTGGGGACAGACTCTATGGCTACACCTTC
TRBD1	NA	TRBV7-8	15	TRBJ2-7	CASSFPETGVYEQYF	TGTGCCAGCAGCTTTCCGGAGACAGGGGTTTACGAGCAGTACTTC
TRBD1	NA	TRBV6-1	13	TRBJ1-1	CASSEGRGTEAFF	TGTGCCAGCAGTGAGGGCAGGGGGACTGAAGCTTTCTTT
NA	NA	TRBV25-1	14	TRBJ1-2	CASSGQGFHYGYTF	TGTGCCAGCAGCGGCCAGGGGTTCCACTATGGCTACACCTTC
NA	NA	TRBV6-1	14	TRBJ1-5	CASSEARLGQPQHF	TGTGCCAGCAGTGAAGCGCGACTCGGGCAGCCCCAGCATTTT
NA	NA	TRBV27	16	TRBJ1-2	CASSATQGPSLYGYTF	TGTGCCAGCAGCGCGACTCAGGGGCCCAGCCTATATGGCTACACCTTC
TRBD2	NA	TRBV27	15	TRBJ2-3	CASRAPSGVTDTQYF	TGTGCCAGCAGAGCCCCTAGCGGGGTAACAGATACGCAGTATTTT
TRBD1	NA	TRBV7-6	14	TRBJ2-7	CASSSTGGPYEQYF	TGTGCCAGCAGCTCTACAGGGGGTCCCTACGAGCAGTACTTC
TRBD2	NA	TRBV4-1	16	TRBJ2-1	CASSHRSRGGYNEQFF	TGCGCCAGCAGCCACCGGTCTCGCGGGGGCTACAATGAGCAGTTCTTC